The clone carrying this TCR beta chain was observed a handful of times. The germline V gene has CDR1 LGHDT and CDR2 YNNKEL (reference sequence). The V and J ends lost 4 bases and 0 bases respectively, with 6 bases between them. This CDR3 region has 14 residues. This specimen belongs to a study of blood T cell repertoires in COVID-19. Profiling relied on immunoSEQ multiplex PCR, and the TCRdb table lists in-frame clones only, not all of them. The sample carries 200,000 to 250,000 clones, 82% recorded once. What was sequenced was peripheral blood. This TCR was recovered from an elderly woman with acute or convalescent COVID-19. The rearrangement links TRBV3-1 (or the pseudogene TRBV3-2) to TRBJ1-4; D remains unclear. CDR3 nucleotides: TGTGCCAGCAGCCCCATTGCAACTAATGAAAAACTGTTTTTT. It translates to CASSPIATNEKLFF.